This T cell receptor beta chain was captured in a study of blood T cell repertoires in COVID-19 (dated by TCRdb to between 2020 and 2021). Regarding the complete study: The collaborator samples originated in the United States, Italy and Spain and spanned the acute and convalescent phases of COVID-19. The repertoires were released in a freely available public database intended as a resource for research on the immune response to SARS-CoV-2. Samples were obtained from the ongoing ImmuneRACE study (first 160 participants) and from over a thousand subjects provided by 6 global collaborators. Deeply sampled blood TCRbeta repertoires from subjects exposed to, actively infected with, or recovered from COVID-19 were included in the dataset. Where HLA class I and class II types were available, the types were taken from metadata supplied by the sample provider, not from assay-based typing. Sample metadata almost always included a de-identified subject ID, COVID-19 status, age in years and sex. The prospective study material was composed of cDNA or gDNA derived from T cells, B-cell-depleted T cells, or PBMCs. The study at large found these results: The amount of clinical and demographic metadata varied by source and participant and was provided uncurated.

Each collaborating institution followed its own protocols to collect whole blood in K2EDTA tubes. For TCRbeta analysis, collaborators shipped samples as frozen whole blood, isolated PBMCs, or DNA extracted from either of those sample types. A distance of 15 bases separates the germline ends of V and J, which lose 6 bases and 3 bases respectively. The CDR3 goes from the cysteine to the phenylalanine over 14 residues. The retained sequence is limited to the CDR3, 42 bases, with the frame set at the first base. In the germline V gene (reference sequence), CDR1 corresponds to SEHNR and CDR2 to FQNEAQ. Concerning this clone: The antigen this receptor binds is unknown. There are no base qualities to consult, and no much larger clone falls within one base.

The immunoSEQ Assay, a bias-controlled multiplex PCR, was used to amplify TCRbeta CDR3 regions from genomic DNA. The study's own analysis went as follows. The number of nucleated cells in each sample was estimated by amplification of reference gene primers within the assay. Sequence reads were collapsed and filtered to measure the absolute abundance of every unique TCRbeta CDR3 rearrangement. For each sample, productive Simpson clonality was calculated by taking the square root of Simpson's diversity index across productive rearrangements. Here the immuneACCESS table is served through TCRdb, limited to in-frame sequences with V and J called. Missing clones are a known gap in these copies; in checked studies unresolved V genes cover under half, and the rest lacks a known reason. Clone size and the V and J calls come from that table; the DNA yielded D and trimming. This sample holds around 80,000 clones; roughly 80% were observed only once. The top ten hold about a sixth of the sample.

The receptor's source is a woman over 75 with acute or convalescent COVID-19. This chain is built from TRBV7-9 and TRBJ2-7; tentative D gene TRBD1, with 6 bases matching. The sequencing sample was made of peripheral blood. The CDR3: CASRRGEGGYEQYF. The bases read TGTGCCAGCAGACGAGGGGAAGGGGGCTACGAGCAGTACTTC. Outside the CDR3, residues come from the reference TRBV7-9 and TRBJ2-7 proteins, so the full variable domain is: DTGVSQNPRHKITKRGQNVTFRCDPISEHNRLYWYRQTLGQGPEFLTYFQNEAQLEKSRLLSDRFSAERPKGSFSTLEIQRTEQGDSAMYLCASRRGEGGYEQYFGPGTRLTVT.